The 14 T cell receptor beta chains listed next were all sequenced from one sample in a study of blood T cell repertoires in COVID-19. The data were produced by immunoSEQ multiplex PCR, yet TCRdb's version contains in-frame clones alone and is incomplete. The sample yields some 250,000 clones, around 89% seen once. The sequenced material came from peripheral blood. These receptors were taken from a woman in her forties who had recovered from COVID-19.

The chain joins TRBV5-1 to TRBJ2-5; the D is unclear. V lost 0 bases and J 2 bases, leaving 8 bases between the germline ends. The CDR3 has 14 residues. Germline CDR1 SGHRS, CDR2 YFSETQ. CDR3 amino acids: CASSLAHRQETQYF. DNA for the CDR3: TGCGCCAGCAGCTTGGCACACCGTCAAGAGACCCAGTACTTC.

V usage is TRBV7-2 and J usage is TRBJ1-4; perhaps TRBD1 as D (5 bases). The CDR3 is 16 residues long. The V end lost 5 bases, the J end lost 2 bases, and 15 bases lay between the germline ends. Germline values: CDR1 SGHTA, CDR2 FQGNSA. The DNA of the CDR3 is TGTGCCAGCAGCCCCGGACAACGGCGGACTAATGAAAAACTGTTTTTT. This translates into CASSPGQRRTNEKLFF.

This rearrangement joins TRBV14 to TRBJ2-3; 7 bases align to TRBD1. The trim removed 4 bases at V and 6 bases at J, leaving 7 bases unmatched. This CDR3 has 14 residues. Germline V gene sequence: CDR1 SGHDN, CDR2 FVKESK. In DNA, the CDR3 is TGTGCCAGCAGCCGCCGACAGGGTCGGGATACGCAGTATTTT. Translation gives CASSRRQGRDTQYF. The full variable domain, completed using reference TRBV14 and TRBJ2-3, is EAGVTQFPSHSVIEKGQTVTLRCDPISGHDNLYWYRRVMGKEIKFLLHFVKESKQDESGMPNNRFLAERTGGTYSTLKVQPAELEDSGVYFCASSRRQGRDTQYFGPGTRLTVL.

This sequence joins TRBV6-6 and TRBJ2-2; TRBD1 agrees at 8 bases. V trimming: 4 bases; J trimming: 4 bases; junction bases outside the gene matches: 5. CDR1 and CDR2 from the germline V gene are MNHNY and SVGAGI (reference sequence). This CDR3 has 15 amino acids. The CDR3, as DNA: TGTGCCAGCAGTTCCCCGACAGGGGTCACCGGGGAGCTGTTTTTT. Translating gives CASSSPTGVTGELFF.

The chain has TRBV6-1 and TRBJ2-7; the match to TRBD2 covers 13 bases. CDR3 length: 16 residues. CDR1 is MNHNS and CDR2 is SASEGT in the germline V gene. The J segment lost 3 bases and the V segment lost 3 bases, leaving 5 bases of the junction unmatched. The CDR3 spells CASSEGTSGILYEQYV. The CDR3 nucleotides read TGTGCCAGCAGTGAGGGGACTAGCGGGATTCTCTACGAGCAGTACGTC.

The rearrangement links TRBV6-2 or TRBV6-3 to TRBJ2-5, with D possibly TRBD1 on 5 matching bases. Trimming took 6 bases from V and 10 from J, leaving 24 bases between them. The CDR3 runs to 15 residues. Germline-derived CDR1 and CDR2 are MNHEY and SVGEGT. The CDR3 protein is CASSPAQLTARGQYF. CDR3 bases: TGTGCCAGCAGCCCCGCCCAACTGACGGCAAGGGGCCAGTACTTC.

The V and J genes are TRBV14 and TRBJ2-5, with 7 positions matching TRBD2. Germline V lookup: CDR1 SGHDN, CDR2 FVKESK. V lost 3 bases, J lost 9 bases, and 1 base stayed unmatched. The CDR3 runs to 11 residues. Here the CDR3 DNA reads TGTGCCAGCAGCCAGGGGAGGGCCCAGTACTTC. Translation: CASSQGRAQYF.

This clone was recorded only once. The V call is TRBV3-1 (or the pseudogene TRBV3-2), the J call TRBJ2-1, with D maybe TRBD2 (6 bases). Germline V gene sequence: CDR1 LGHDT, CDR2 YNNKEL (reference sequence). Trimming removed 2 bases from V and 1 base from J, with 9 bases in between. CDR3 length: 15 residues. Written as DNA, the CDR3 is TGTGCCAGCAGCCAACTCGGAGGGTCCTACAATGAGCAGTTCTTC. This codes for CASSQLGGSYNEQFF.

The chain joins TRBV25-1 to TRBJ1-6, with 8 positions matching TRBD1. The CDR3 runs 14 residues. The junction had 6 bases not matched to a gene; V was cut back by 4 bases and J by 10 bases. Looked up from germline, CDR1 is MGHDK and CDR2 is SYGVNS. CDR3 nucleotide sequence: TGTGCCAGCAGTGGACAGGGGTTGGGCTCACCCCTCCACTTT. This encodes CASSGQGLGSPLHF.

The chain employs TRBV27 and TRBJ2-1, with D possibly TRBD1 on 5 matching bases. Germline CDR1 MNHEY, CDR2 SMNVEV (reference sequence). The CDR3 has 14 residues. V gave up 3 bases and J gave up 10 bases, with 16 bases separating them. CDR3: CASSFSPGYEEQFF. Written as DNA, the CDR3 is TGTGCCAGCAGTTTTTCCCCAGGGTATGAGGAGCAGTTCTTC.

V usage is TRBV3-1 (or the pseudogene TRBV3-2) and J usage is TRBJ1-1; 7 nucleotides line up with TRBD1. Trimming took 1 base from V and 8 from J; bases not matched to a gene: 4. CDR3 length: 13 amino acids. In germline, CDR1 is LGHDT, CDR2 YNNKEL (reference sequence). Here the CDR3 reads CASSQVPTGEAFF. CDR3 in DNA: TGTGCCAGCAGCCAAGTCCCGACAGGGGAAGCTTTCTTT.

The chain joins TRBV6-2 or TRBV6-3 to TRBJ2-1, with 8 bases aligning to TRBD2. Germline CDR1 is MNHEY and CDR2 is SVGEGT. The CDR3 has 13 amino acids. With V trimmed by 4 bases and J by 12 bases, 8 bases remained unmatched. The CDR3 loop reads CASSSFSGSTQFF. The CDR3 region has the DNA TGTGCCAGCAGTTCGTTCAGCGGGAGTACGCAGTTCTTC.

This CDR3 is CASSQELLTRYNEQFF. The CDR3 nucleotides read TGCGCCAGCAGCCAAGAACTTTTGACTAGATACAATGAGCAGTTCTTC. The chain has TRBV4-3 and TRBJ2-1; a weak D match, TRBD2 (6 bases). V dropped 0 bases and J dropped 4 bases, with 13 bases sitting between them. The CDR3 spans 16 residues. Per the germline V gene, CDR1 is LGHNA and CDR2 is YSLEER.

The V and J genes are TRBV30 and TRBJ2-3, with 10 bases lining up with TRBD2. After removal of 0 bases from V and 5 bases from J, the junction contained 8 bases not matched to a gene. The CDR3 extends over 16 amino acids. Germline CDR1 GTSNPN, CDR2 SVGIG (reference sequence). This CDR3 is CAWSVRGSGRGDTQYF. Written as DNA, the CDR3 is TGTGCCTGGAGTGTACGTGGGAGCGGGAGGGGAGATACGCAGTATTTT.